The following is a TCR beta chain sequence with its context. What antigen it recognizes has not been identified. There are no base qualities to consult, and no much larger clone falls within one base. TCRbeta repertoires were sequenced from genomic DNA with the immunoSEQ hsTCRB assay version 4 in survey mode. Genomic DNA was diluted to 7.5 to 10 ng/uL, and up to 1 ug per sample was used for TCRbeta sequencing. The source study handled its data this way. Analysis of the TCRbeta data was done in ImmunoSeq Analyzer 3.0, and diversity was computed on productive nucleotide rearrangements. The improved Chao index was used to estimate lower-bound TCR diversity, and the Gini coefficient was used to estimate clonality using the Immunarch R package. Different nucleotide rearrangements encoding the same CDR3beta amino acid sequence were treated as distinct clonotypes. TCRbeta sequences significantly enriched in antigen-responding cells relative to anti-CD3/anti-CD28-activated cells were identified by differential abundance analysis. GLIPH2 clustered TCRs by predicted peptide-MHC specificity, both within individual participants and across merged participant data sets. As stored in TCRdb, this immuneACCESS dataset retains in-frame rearrangements with V and J assigned. A fraction of the clones does not appear; measured against another copy, unresolved V genes explain less than half of the discrepancy, and the remainder lacks a known reason. That table supplies the V and J calls and clone size; D and trimming were determined from the DNA. This sample is represented by about 37,000 clones; 65% to 85% of them were singletons. Around 1.5% of the sample is in the top ten clones.

In the paper's terms, the treatment or condition label means: suppressive antiretroviral therapy. Cells were stimulated with lysates of CMV-infected fibroblasts at 9 to 10 ug/mL. Nonresponding CD40L-negative CD69-negative CD45RO-high memory CD4+ T cells were sorted as memory populations depleted of antigen-responding cells. HIV-1-infected adults in whom suppressive ART had been started during chronic infection were enrolled as participants. Participants had undetectable plasma HIV-1 RNA below 50 copies/mL for at least 4 years. To be included, a participant needed positive CMV serology and a CD4+ T cell count above 400 cells/uL. Before stimulation, PBMCs were isolated using density centrifugation and then depleted of CD8+ T cells. For 15 to 20 hours, CD8-depleted PBMCs were stimulated with anti-CD28/CD49d costimulation, a CD40-blocking antibody, and enfuvirtide, which was added to prevent new infections. Sorting was done on either a Beckman Coulter MoFlo Legacy or an XDP sorter, and propidium iodide was used to exclude dead cells. The QIAamp DNA Mini Kit was used for genomic DNA extraction from samples above one million cells, and the Quick-DNA Microprep Kit was used otherwise.

Cut back by 0 bases and 2 bases, the V and J ends lie 13 bases apart. The CDR3 numbers 16 residues from cysteine through phenylalanine. The only DNA kept is the CDR3, 48 bases in frame from the first base. CDR1 SGHNT and CDR2 YYREEE were looked up in the germline V gene (reference sequence). The sample is drawn from a study of persistence of HIV-infected CD4 T cells (dated by TCRdb to 2020 to 2022). About the full investigation: CMV- and HIV-1 Gag-responding CD4+ T cells were isolated from ART-treated individuals so that antigen-driven clonal expansion of HIV-1-infected cells could be examined. The median time the participants had spent on suppressive ART was approximately eight years. Peripheral blood samples of up to roughly 180 mL were obtained at multiple time points, with the exception of two participants, for whom leukapheresis was performed at a single time point. The clonality of all cells in each sorted population was measured by TCRbeta sequencing, and the clonality of infected cells was measured by proviral sequencing. In the cross-participant TCR cluster analysis, fewer than ten participants were included for CMV and roughly 7 participants were included for Gag. What the authors observed across the whole study: Antigen-responding cells were enriched for degenerate expanded CDR3beta sequences, which suggests convergent selection of CD4+ responses to CMV and Gag. TCR oligoclonality correlated with proviral oligoclonality within the same sorted populations. TCRbeta richness in CMV- and Gag-responding cells was significantly lower than in anti-CD3/anti-CD28-responding cells; CMV-responding cells had higher oligoclonality than CD3/CD28-stimulated and Gag-responding cells. Only a small number of individuals took part in the study, and the range of antigens tested was limited. Bulk TCR analyses could not be limited to the rare CMV-responding cells that actually contained HIV-1 proviruses.

The chain links TRBV5-4 with TRBJ2-3; a tentative D match to TRBD1 spans 6 bases. The specimen comprised CD4+ T cells sorted from PBMCs after roughly 18-hour stimulation, sampled from a patient who received antiretroviral therapy. Read against the paper, the sample's cell subset or site label means: CD40L-CD69- CD45RO-high memory CD4 T cells not responding to CMV lysate. This clonotype was sampled from an adult man with HIV who was CMV-seropositive. The CDR3 is CASSLGGQGSTDTQYF. In nucleotide form, the sequence is TGTGCCAGCAGCTTGGGGGGTCAGGGGTCCACAGATACGCAGTATTTT.